This T cell receptor beta chain was sequenced for a study of T cell responses to AZD1222 COVID-19 vaccine. Libraries were prepared by immunoSEQ multiplex PCR; TCRdb keeps only in-frame clonotypes and omits some of them. The sample carries 85,000 or so clones, over 80% recorded once. The CDR3 consists of 13 residues. The V gene lost 5 bases and the J gene lost 8 bases, with 15 bases spanning the gap. Germline V gene sequence: CDR1 LNHNV, CDR2 YYDKDF (reference sequence). As regards this clone: Its specificity is unknown.

Study-level findings and limits: Along spike, vaccine-associated CD4 TCRs were found throughout, with dominance at 160-218 and 743-854. Nearly half of unique spike-specific TCRs reportedly avoided B.1.351 and B.1.1.7 mutated regions.

Timing groups of about 4 and about 12 weeks for second doses were pooled. The receptor was derived from an adult who received the AZD1222 COVID-19 vaccine. V and J are TRBV15 and TRBJ1-1, with D possibly being TRBD1 (6 bases). The sample here was peripheral blood, taken 28 days after the second AZD1222 dose. As DNA, the CDR3 is TGTGCCACCAGCCCTTGGACAGCAAGAGAAGCTTTCTTT. Amino acid sequence: CATSPWTAREAFF.